The present T cell receptor beta chain was sequenced within a study of blood T cell repertoires in COVID-19. V dropped 5 bases and J dropped 8; count of bases not matched to a gene: 11. The CDR3 consists of 15 residues. Germline loops: CDR1 PRHDT, CDR2 FYEKMQ (reference sequence). Data came from immunoSEQ multiplex PCR; TCRdb stores just in-frame clones and leaves some out. The sample carries fewer than 350,000 clones, about nine tenths recorded once. The sequence was collected from a woman in her thirties or forties who had recovered from COVID-19. The chain combines TRBV13 with TRBJ1-4; 7 positions agree with TRBD1. Specimen: PBMCs or T cells enriched from blood (not recorded which). This chain's CDR3 is CASSPKTGYGEKLFF. The CDR3, as DNA: TGTGCCAGCAGCCCAAAGACAGGGTATGGGGAAAAACTGTTTTTT.